Below are 28 T cell receptor beta chains sequenced from a single sample in a study of blood T cell repertoires in COVID-19. The repertoire was sequenced with immunoSEQ multiplex PCR; TCRdb's copy has only in-frame clones and lacks some. The table includes just over 250,000 clones, about 80% detected once. Material for sequencing was PBMCs or T cells enriched from blood (not recorded which). These receptors all come from a man in his thirties or forties with acute COVID-19.

This chain connects TRBV6-5 to TRBJ2-4, with D perhaps TRBD2 (6 bases). The V gene's germline CDR1 is MNHEY and CDR2 SVGAGI. V was trimmed by 0 bases and J by 5 bases, leaving 14 bases between them. The CDR3 runs to 16 residues. Here the CDR3 reads CASSYSKMRGENIQYF. The DNA for the CDR3 is TGTGCCAGCAGTTACTCTAAAATGCGGGGAGAAAACATTCAGTACTTC.

The chain employs TRBV3-1 (or the pseudogene TRBV3-2) and TRBJ2-1, with D perhaps TRBD2 (6 bases). Trimming removed 7 bases at V and 8 bases at J, with 15 bases between. Germline assignment: CDR1 LGHDT and CDR2 YNNKEL (reference sequence). The CDR3 sequence is 13 residues long. For the CDR3, the DNA is TGTGCCAGCACCCCTGGAGGAGGGGATGAGCAGTTCTTC. Translating it yields CASTPGGGDEQFF.

This chain joins TRBV7-9 and TRBJ2-7, with 8 bases aligning to TRBD1. Germline V gives CDR1 SEHNR, CDR2 FQNEAQ (reference sequence). Trimming cost V 5 bases and J 2 bases; bases outside gene matches: 8. The CDR3 runs 15 residues. CDR3 protein: CASSLYGQGAYEQYV. DNA of the CDR3: TGTGCCAGCAGCCTGTATGGACAGGGAGCCTACGAGCAGTACGTC.

This chain uses TRBV19 with TRBJ2-7; 9 bases align to TRBD1. V trimming: 6 bases; J trimming: 2 bases; junction bases outside the gene matches: 8. Germline CDR1 LNHDA, CDR2 SQIVND (reference sequence). This CDR3 contains 15 residues. CDR3 DNA sequence: TGTGCCAGTAGACTAACCGGGACAGGGCCCTACGAGCAGTACGTC. It translates to CASRLTGTGPYEQYV.

This clone was seen a single time. The CDR3 protein is CASSLMGGKLFF. In DNA, the CDR3 is TGTGCCAGCAGTTTAATGGGAGGAAAACTGTTTTTT. V and J are TRBV28 and TRBJ1-4; D is unclear. This CDR3 has 12 residues. Germline V gene data show CDR1 as MDHEN and CDR2 as SYDVKM. Trimming took 2 bases from V and 10 from J, leaving 8 bases between them.

The V call is TRBV18, the J call TRBJ1-6, with a weak D call TRBD1 (6 bases). This CDR3 contains 14 residues. The germline gives CDR1 KGHSH, CDR2 LQKENI. V lost 6 bases and J lost 5, with 11 bases in between. CDR3 nucleotide sequence: TGTGCCAGCTCCAAGGACAGAAATAATTCACCCCTCCACTTT. This sequence encodes CASSKDRNNSPLHF.

This rearrangement joins TRBV15 to TRBJ2-3; 11 bases fit TRBD2. Germline loops: CDR1 LNHNV, CDR2 YYDKDF (reference sequence). The CDR3 runs to 17 residues. The V and J ends lost 2 bases and 7 bases, in that order; junction bases with no gene match: 11. The CDR3 bases are TGTGCCACCAGCAGAAGTACGATAGCGGGGGGGCAAAATACGCAGTATTTT. It encodes CATSRSTIAGGQNTQYF.

The genes are TRBV27 and TRBJ2-2; 10 bases are shared with TRBD2. The CDR3 length is 14 residues. Per germline, CDR1 MNHEY and CDR2 SMNVEV (reference sequence). The J segment lost 6 bases and the V segment lost 4 bases, leaving 2 bases of the junction unmatched. The CDR3 here is CASSSGLAAGELFF. Written as DNA, the CDR3 is TGTGCCAGCAGTTCAGGACTAGCGGCCGGGGAGCTGTTTTTT.

The chain couples TRBV7-9 to TRBJ1-2, with D uncertain. V was pared by 4 bases and J by 8 bases, with 17 bases between. Germline V lookup: CDR1 SEHNR, CDR2 FQNEAQ (reference sequence). The CDR3 consists of 14 residues. CDR3 coding DNA: TGTGCCAGCAGCTCAATGGGAGCGTTCCAAGGCTACACCTTC. Its protein product is CASSSMGAFQGYTF.

V and J are TRBV5-5 and TRBJ1-2; no clear D gene. In germline, CDR1 is SGHKS, CDR2 YYEKEE (reference sequence). Trimming pared 4 bases from V and 8 bases from J, leaving 12 bases between. The CDR3 runs to 12 residues. As DNA, the CDR3 is TGTGCCAGCAGCGCGGAGCCCCGAGGCTACACCTTC. This codes for CASSAEPRGYTF.

The J gene is TRBJ2-5, the V gene TRBV7-6; no reliable D call. Between the trimmed V and J ends, which lost 1 base and 2 bases, there was a span of 8 bases. This CDR3 has 14 residues. Germline V gene lookup returns CDR1 SGHVS and CDR2 FNYEAQ. CDR3 bases: TGTGCCAGCAGCTTAGGAGGTGGACAAGAGACCCAGTACTTC. Translating it yields CASSLGGGQETQYF.

The chain links TRBV2 to TRBJ2-1, with a possible D match to TRBD1 (6 bases). Germline assignment: CDR1 SNHLY and CDR2 FYNNEI. The CDR3 spans 15 residues. V lost 8 bases, J lost 6 bases, and 20 bases lay in between. The CDR3 DNA sequence: TGTGCCAGCCACTCCGGGACATCAACCGCCAATGAGCAGTTCTTC. Residues: CASHSGTSTANEQFF.

CDR3 residues: CASSRQGAVIGELFF. CDR3 DNA sequence: TGTGCCAGCAGTCGACAGGGGGCCGTTATTGGGGAGCTGTTTTTT. The chain has TRBV6-5 and TRBJ2-2, with 10 bases identical to TRBD1. Germline CDR1 MNHEY, CDR2 SVGAGI. The ends lost 5 bases at V and 8 bases at J; junction bases unmatched: 8. This CDR3 region has 15 residues.

This clone appeared once. V gene TRBV7-8 combines with J gene TRBJ2-2, with D possibly matching TRBD2 (6 bases). CDR1 SGHVS and CDR2 FQNEAQ come from the germline V gene. The CDR3 consists of 15 residues. V lost 1 base and J 6 bases, leaving 12 bases between the germline ends. The CDR3 here is CASSLEAGYPGELFF. CDR3 DNA: TGTGCCAGCAGCTTAGAGGCGGGGTACCCCGGGGAGCTGTTTTTT.

The rearrangement uses TRBV6-5 and TRBJ1-2; D is ambiguous. Germline V CDR1 and CDR2: MNHEY, SVGAGI. The CDR3 covers 14 residues. With 8 bases removed from V and 4 bases from J, the gap between germline ends came to 17 bases. The CDR3 nucleotides are TGTGCCAGCTCGCCGGGTACTAGACCCTATGGCTACACCTTC. This sequence encodes CASSPGTRPYGYTF.

This clone was counted only a few times. V is TRBV25-1 and J is TRBJ1-1, with D uncertain. The CDR3 length is 14 residues. CDR1 is MGHDK, CDR2 SYGVNS, per germline. Trimming shortened V by 3 bases and J by 3 bases, and 11 bases separated the two germline ends. CDR3 protein: CASSEGRNYTEAFF. CDR3 nucleotides: TGTGCCAGCAGTGAGGGGAGGAATTACACTGAAGCTTTCTTT.

This clone showed up just a few times. The V gene is TRBV29-1, the J gene TRBJ2-1; TRBD1 might be the D (6 bases). Germline-derived CDR1 and CDR2 are SQVTM and ANQGSEA. Trimming cost V 0 bases and J 7 bases, with 13 bases left between them. This CDR3 region has 14 residues. The CDR3: CSVEDPTGRNEQFF. The CDR3 region has the DNA TGCAGCGTTGAAGATCCGACAGGTAGGAATGAGCAGTTCTTC.

In regard to this clone: At one of its ends the junction is not consistent with the germline gene, which may arise from a read error. The chain couples TRBV5-1 to TRBJ2-3, with D possibly TRBD1 on 6 matching bases. The CDR3 consists of 15 residues. Germline loops: CDR1 SGHRS, CDR2 YFSETQ. The CDR3 loop is CASSLGAGHTDTQYF. Written as DNA, the CDR3 is TGTGCCAGCAGCTTGGGGGCGGGTCACACAGATACGCAGTATTTT. Together with reference TRBV5-1 and TRBJ2-3, the CDR3 gives the full variable domain: KAGVTQTPRYLIKTRGQQVTLSCSPISGHRSVSWYQQTPGQGLQFLFEYFSETQRNKGNFPGRFSGRQFSNSRSEMNVSTLELGDSALYLCASSLGAGHTDTQYFGPGTRLTVL.

CDR3 in amino acids: CASSLGEGSVGAFF. The CDR3 DNA reads as TGTGCCAGCAGCCTGGGGGAGGGGTCGGTCGGAGCTTTCTTT. V and J are TRBV7-9 and TRBJ1-1, with D tentatively TRBD1 (5 bases). This CDR3 region has 14 residues. Per the germline V gene, CDR1 is SEHNR and CDR2 is FQNEAQ (reference sequence). The V end lost 5 bases, the J end lost 10 bases, and 20 bases lay between the germline ends.

Only one count was recorded for this clone. This chain joins TRBV4-2 and TRBJ2-1; D is unclear. Trimming shortened V by 0 bases and J by 0 bases, and 9 bases separated the two germline ends. Germline CDR1 LGHNA, CDR2 YNFKEQ. This CDR3 contains 16 residues. The CDR3 is CASSQDSMSSYNEQFF. CDR3 bases: TGTGCCAGCAGCCAAGATTCGATGAGCTCCTACAATGAGCAGTTCTTC.

This clone was observed a single time. CDR3 nucleotide sequence: TGTGCCAGCAGCGTAGGAACCCAGGGTAACACTGAAGCTTTCTTT. Protein product: CASSVGTQGNTEAFF. The J gene is TRBJ1-1, the V gene TRBV9; D might be TRBD1 (5 bases). Germline V lookup: CDR1 SGDLS, CDR2 YYNGEE. Trimming took off 0 bases at V and 2 bases at J, with 11 bases between the two ends. CDR3 length: 15 amino acids.

This clone was counted a single time. V and J are TRBV5-4 and TRBJ1-2; D is possibly TRBD1 (5 bases). CDR3 length equals 15 residues. The germline gives CDR1 SGHNT, CDR2 YYREEE (reference sequence). Trimming took off 3 bases at V and 8 bases at J, with 20 bases between the two ends. CDR3 DNA: TGTGCCAGCAGCTCCCCCCCCGACCGAGACAGCGGCTACACCTTC. Protein product: CASSSPPDRDSGYTF.

This sequence joins TRBV18 and TRBJ1-4; no clear D gene. With 4 bases removed from V and 0 bases from J, the gap between germline ends came to 12 bases. Germline CDR1 and CDR2: KGHSH and LQKENI. The CDR3 consists of 16 residues. The CDR3 bases are TGTGCCAGCTCACAAGGGAGACCCGCAACTAATGAAAAACTGTTTTTT. This translates into CASSQGRPATNEKLFF.

The gene calls are TRBV19 and TRBJ1-1, with D possibly matching TRBD1 (6 bases). The germline V gene encodes CDR1 LNHDA and CDR2 SQIVND (reference sequence). The CDR3 is 15 amino acids. V gave up 4 bases and J gave up 6 bases, with 18 bases separating them. For the CDR3, the DNA is TGTGCCAGTAGTACCCAGGGGTCCTATGTGGCTGAAGCTTTCTTT. Protein: CASSTQGSYVAEAFF.

In this sample, this clone turned up once. This sequence joins TRBV19 and TRBJ1-1; 9 bases map to TRBD1. Germline lookup yields CDR1 LNHDA and CDR2 SQIVND (reference sequence). The CDR3 runs to 16 residues. V was clipped by 6 bases and J by 5 bases; unmatched bases: 13. The CDR3: CASSLIPGTGRTEAFF. CDR3 sequence (DNA): TGTGCCAGTAGCCTAATACCCGGGACAGGGCGGACTGAAGCTTTCTTT.

This chain connects TRBV7-3 to TRBJ2-3; the match to TRBD2 covers 7 bases. This CDR3 contains 14 residues. J was trimmed by 4 bases and V by 3 bases; bases with no gene match: 4. The germline V gene has CDR1 SGHTA and CDR2 FQGTGA. The CDR3 DNA is TGTGCCAGCAGCTTGGGCGGGAGAGCAGATACGCAGTATTTT. It codes for CASSLGGRADTQYF.

The rearrangement links TRBV29-1 to TRBJ2-1; tentatively, D is TRBD2 (6 bases). Trimming took 5 bases from V and 9 from J, leaving 14 bases between them. CDR1 is SQVTM, CDR2 ANQGSEA, per germline. The CDR3 consists of 12 residues. The CDR3 nucleotides are TGCAGCGTTATTGAGGAGGGCGGTGAGCAGTTCTTC. Its protein product is CSVIEEGGEQFF.

J is TRBJ1-6 and V is TRBV5-8; D not certain. V gave up 4 bases and J gave up 4 bases, with 15 bases separating them. The germline V gene has CDR1 SGHTS and CDR2 YDEGEE. The CDR3 has 16 residues. CDR3 amino acids: CASSPSPTTYNSPLHF. Here the CDR3 DNA reads TGTGCCAGCAGCCCCTCTCCAACTACTTATAATTCACCCCTCCACTTT.